This record looks at one T cell receptor (beta chain) sequence and its context. The data belong to a study of neoadjuvant anti-PD-1 for oral cavity cancer. The V and J ends lost 0 bases and 2 bases, in that order; junction bases with no gene match: 3. Germline V CDR1 and CDR2: SGHRS, YFSETQ. The CDR3 covers 15 residues. As to time point: after neoadjuvant nivolumab, at surgical resection. Data came from immunoSEQ multiplex PCR; TCRdb stores just in-frame clones and leaves some out. The sample consists of 9,500 to 15,000 clones, approximately 74% of them appearing once. The V gene is TRBV5-1, the J gene TRBJ2-3; TRBD2 matches 7 bases. This clonotype was obtained from a person aged 35-79 years with oral cavity squamous cell carcinoma. The starting material was PBMCs, obtained after nivolumab (anti-PD-1) treatment. The CDR3 is CASSLGGTTTDTQYF. The CDR3 bases are TGCGCCAGCAGCTTGGGAGGGACTACCACAGATACGCAGTATTTT.